The 21 T cell receptor beta chains below all came from one sample that was sequenced in a study of blood T cell repertoires in COVID-19. Clones were read by immunoSEQ multiplex PCR, and TCRdb kept only the in-frame ones, dropping some. The profile covers more than 150,000 clones, with 82% appearing a single time and 10% to 15% taken by the ten largest. Sequencing input: PBMCs or T cells enriched from blood (not recorded which). The source of these receptors is a middle-aged man who had recovered from COVID-19.

This chain connects TRBV19 to TRBJ1-2, with 8 positions matching TRBD1. The CDR3 covers 13 residues. The V gene's germline CDR1 is LNHDA and CDR2 SQIVND (reference sequence). Trimming took 3 bases from V and 8 from J; bases not matched to a gene: 5. The CDR3 sequence: CASSMAQGDGYTF. The CDR3 region has the DNA TGTGCCAGTAGTATGGCACAGGGGGACGGCTACACCTTC.

The chain is built from TRBV9 and TRBJ2-1, with D hard to call. The CDR3 has 13 amino acids. Germline values: CDR1 SGDLS, CDR2 YYNGEE. The ends were cut back, 2 bases at V and 1 base at J, with 4 bases in the middle. The DNA for the CDR3 is TGTGCCAGCAGCGTCGGGTCCTACAATGAGCAGTTCTTC. It codes for CASSVGSYNEQFF.

The rearrangement joins TRBV3-1 (or the pseudogene TRBV3-2) to TRBJ1-1; D may be TRBD1 (6 bases). The length of the CDR3 is 16 residues. Germline CDR1 and CDR2: LGHDT and YNNKEL (reference sequence). V was shortened by 0 bases and J by 0 bases, with 11 bases between the two germline ends. CDR3 sequence reads: CASSQDMSGVNTEAFF. The CDR3 region has the DNA TGTGCCAGCAGCCAAGATATGTCAGGGGTGAACACTGAAGCTTTCTTT.

V and J are TRBV10-2 and TRBJ2-5; D possibly corresponds to TRBD2 (6 bases). Trimming cost V 2 bases and J 6 bases, with 10 bases left between them. CDR1 is WSHSY and CDR2 is SAAADI in the germline V gene. There are 13 residues in the CDR3. CDR3 residues: CASSEGRFQTQYF. The CDR3 DNA sequence: TGCGCCAGCAGTGAGGGGAGGTTCCAGACCCAGTACTTC.

The genes are TRBV28 and TRBJ1-5; 7 bases map to TRBD1. CDR3 size: 13 residues. CDR1 and CDR2 from the germline V gene are MDHEN and SYDVKM. With V trimmed by 7 bases and J by 6 bases, 6 bases remained unmatched. CDR3 sequence: CASIKGAGQPQHF. CDR3 DNA sequence: TGTGCCAGCATCAAGGGGGCGGGTCAGCCCCAGCATTTT.

J is TRBJ2-5 and V is TRBV4-1; 12 nucleotides match TRBD2. This CDR3 contains 15 residues. The V and J ends lost 0 bases and 7 bases, in that order; junction bases with no gene match: 3. The germline CDR1 and CDR2 sequences are MGHRA and YSYEKL. CDR3 residues: CASSQDPTSGGTQYF. CDR3 DNA: TGCGCCAGCAGCCAAGACCCGACTAGCGGGGGGACCCAGTACTTC.

J is TRBJ2-7 and V is TRBV5-5; 8 bases match TRBD1. Germline CDR1 and CDR2: SGHKS and YYEKEE (reference sequence). Losses at the gene ends were 2 bases for V and 2 bases for J; bases not matched to a gene: 6. The CDR3 spans 15 residues. The CDR3 DNA reads as TGTGCCAGCAGCTTTCCGGGACAGGCAACCTACGAGCAGTACTTC. Protein product: CASSFPGQATYEQYF. The whole variable domain, filled in from reference TRBV5-5 and TRBJ2-7, reads DAGVTQSPTHLIKTRGQQVTLRCSPISGHKSVSWYQQVLGQGPQFIFQYYEKEERGRGNFPDRFSARQFPNYSSELNVNALLLGDSALYLCASSFPGQATYEQYFGPGTRLTVT.

The V and J genes are TRBV5-8 and TRBJ2-6; D gene uncertain. The CDR3 consists of 15 residues. Germline CDR1 is SGHTS and CDR2 is YDEGEE. Trimming cost V 0 bases and J 1 base, with 5 bases left between them. The CDR3 nucleotides are TGTGCCAGCAGCTTGGGAGGATCTGGGGCCAACGTCCTGACTTTC. Residues: CASSLGGSGANVLTF. Full variable domain (remainder filled in from reference TRBV5-8 and TRBJ2-6): EAGVTQSPTHLIKTRGQQATLRCSPISGHTSVYWYQQALGLGLQFLLWYDEGEERNRGNFPPRFSGRQFPNYSSELNVNALELEDSALYLCASSLGGSGANVLTFGAGSRLTVL.

The chain recombines TRBV28 with TRBJ2-3, with TRBD2 matching over 7 bases. Germline V gene lookup returns CDR1 MDHEN and CDR2 SYDVKM. The ends lost 7 bases at V and 0 bases at J; junction bases unmatched: 7. The CDR3 has 15 amino acids. Here the CDR3 reads CASMNSGASTDTQYF. The CDR3, as DNA: TGTGCCAGCATGAACAGCGGGGCGAGCACAGATACGCAGTATTTT.

The gene calls are TRBV6-5 and TRBJ1-3; D not certain. The CDR3 spans 14 residues. Germline values: CDR1 MNHEY, CDR2 SVGAGI. V was pared by 5 bases and J by 4 bases, with 12 bases between. The CDR3 sequence is CASSQRAEGNTIYF. CDR3 nucleotide sequence: TGTGCCAGCAGTCAGAGGGCAGAAGGAAACACCATATATTTT.

This chain links TRBV27 with TRBJ1-1; 7 bases match TRBD1. J lost 4 bases, V lost 7 bases, and 6 bases had no gene match. Germline CDR1 MNHEY, CDR2 SMNVEV (reference sequence). The CDR3 is 13 amino acids. The CDR3 DNA sequence: TGTGCCAGCACCCTCAGGGGGAGCACTGAAGCTTTCTTT. Amino acid sequence: CASTLRGSTEAFF.

This clone was counted between two and nine times. The chain combines TRBV7-2 with TRBJ2-5, with 7 bases lining up with TRBD1. This CDR3 is built from 15 residues. From germline, CDR1 is SGHTA and CDR2 FQGNSA. V lost 5 bases to trimming and J lost 2 bases; unmatched junction nucleotides: 8. The CDR3: CASSVNRGEQETQYF. The DNA for the CDR3 is TGTGCCAGCAGCGTCAACAGGGGCGAACAAGAGACCCAGTACTTC.

Only one count was recorded for this clone. The J gene is TRBJ1-6, the V gene TRBV7-9; TRBD1 matches at 9 bases. From germline, CDR1 is SEHNR and CDR2 FQNEAQ (reference sequence). The CDR3 consists of 14 residues. V lost 4 bases and J lost 8; bases outside the gene matches: 3. CDR3 nucleotides: TGTGCCAGCAGCTCGGACAGGGGTGATTCACCCCTCCACTTT. It yields the protein CASSSDRGDSPLHF. Complete variable domain (other parts from reference TRBV7-9 and TRBJ1-6): DTGVSQNPRHKITKRGQNVTFRCDPISEHNRLYWYRQTLGQGPEFLTYFQNEAQLEKSRLLSDRFSAERPKGSFSTLEIQRTEQGDSAMYLCASSSDRGDSPLHFGNGTRLTVT.

This chain connects TRBV30 to TRBJ2-7; maybe TRBD2 (7 bases). The length of the CDR3 is 18 residues. The germline V gene has CDR1 GTSNPN and CDR2 SVGIG (reference sequence). Trimming cost V 1 base and J 4 bases, with 26 bases left between them. CDR3 DNA: TGTGCCTGGAGTGCCCTTTGGGGGGGACAAGGGGCCCGGTACGAGCAGTACTTC. Its translation: CAWSALWGGQGARYEQYF.

The chain has TRBV5-4 and TRBJ1-1, with D possibly being TRBD1 (6 bases). There are 15 residues in the CDR3. Germline-derived CDR1 and CDR2 are SGHNT and YYREEE (reference sequence). Trimming left V 6 bases short and J 4 bases short, with 19 bases between. The CDR3 DNA is TGTGCCAGCATCAAAACAGGGAATGGACGCACTGAAGCTTTCTTT. Protein: CASIKTGNGRTEAFF.

V and J are TRBV30 and TRBJ1-2; the D gene is possibly TRBD1 (6 bases). Germline CDR1 reads GTSNPN; CDR2 reads SVGIG (reference sequence). The CDR3 covers 14 residues. V lost 4 bases and J lost 4, with 16 bases in between. This chain's CDR3 is CAWTGQSGAYGYTF. For the CDR3, the DNA is TGTGCCTGGACTGGACAGAGTGGGGCCTATGGCTACACCTTC.

This clone was detected only once. The chain joins TRBV24-1 to TRBJ2-7; D not resolved. The length of the CDR3 is 11 residues. Trimming stripped 10 bases from V and 6 bases from J, with 12 bases between. From germline, CDR1 is KGHDR and CDR2 SFDVKD. The CDR3: CATHKRSEQYV. The CDR3 nucleotides are TGTGCCACACACAAACGGAGCGAGCAGTACGTC.

The chain has TRBV6-6 and TRBJ2-3; D may be TRBD2 (5 bases). This CDR3 has 12 residues. The V end lost 10 bases, the J end lost 4 bases, and 12 bases lay between the germline ends. Germline V CDR1 and CDR2: MNHNY, SVGAGI (reference sequence). The CDR3 protein is CAISPGADTQYF. CDR3 nucleotides: TGTGCCATTTCCCCCGGGGCAGATACGCAGTATTTT.

V gene TRBV9 combines with J gene TRBJ2-3, with D tentatively TRBD2 (6 bases). The ends were cut back, 3 bases at V and 7 bases at J, with 15 bases in the middle. CDR1 and CDR2 from the germline V gene are SGDLS and YYNGEE. The CDR3 is made up of 14 amino acids. The CDR3, as DNA: TGTGCCAGCAGCGAGTCGGGAGAAGCCAATACGCAGTATTTT. It encodes CASSESGEANTQYF. The complete variable domain, with remaining parts taken from reference TRBV9 and TRBJ2-3, reads DSGVTQTPKHLITATGQRVTLRCSPRSGDLSVYWYQQSLDQGLQFLIQYYNGEERAKGNILERFSAQQFPDLHSELNLSSLELGDSALYFCASSESGEANTQYFGPGTRLTVL.

This clone was counted a single time. At the DNA level, this CDR3 is encoded by other sequences in the same sample as well. This chain joins TRBV6-2 or TRBV6-3 and TRBJ1-2, with D perhaps TRBD1 (5 bases). The CDR3 length is 13 residues. Deletions cut 2 bases from V and 4 bases from J, with 8 bases between. Germline loops: CDR1 MNHEY, CDR2 SVGEGT. CDR3 loop: CASSYSRGYGYTF. Written as DNA, the CDR3 is TGTGCCAGCAGTTACAGTAGGGGCTATGGCTACACCTTC.

The chain links TRBV6-6 to TRBJ1-1; D gene ambiguous. Trimming shortened V by 6 bases and J by 8 bases, and 22 bases separated the two germline ends. Per the germline V gene, CDR1 is MNHNY and CDR2 is SVGAGI (reference sequence). The CDR3 runs 15 residues. The CDR3 region is CASSTIMSGAPEAFF. The CDR3 coding sequence is TGTGCCAGCAGCACCATTATGTCCGGAGCACCCGAAGCTTTCTTT.